This T cell receptor (beta chain) was retrieved from a study of blood T cell repertoires in COVID-19. Study overall: Samples representing acute and convalescent COVID-19 were sourced from the United States, Italy and Spain.

Trimming removed 4 bases from V and 4 bases from J; junction bases left unmatched: 8. This CDR3 spans 15 amino acids. CDR1 is SGHRS, CDR2 YFSETQ, per germline. Original processing methods: Reference gene primers were amplified, and this amplification served to estimate nucleated cell counts. Here immunoSEQ multiplex PCR was the method, and the copy in TCRdb shows in-frame clones only, minus some. That table is the source of V, J and clone size, and D and trimming were worked out from the DNA. Of under 350,000 clones listed, roughly 90% are singletons. The V call is TRBV5-1, the J call TRBJ2-3, with TRBD2 matching over 8 bases. What was sequenced was peripheral blood. This TCR derives from a middle-aged man with acute or convalescent COVID-19. CDR3 protein: CASSLLGGAADTQYF. The CDR3 nucleotides read TGCGCCAGCAGCCTTCTCGGGGGGGCAGCAGATACGCAGTATTTT.